This T cell receptor (beta chain) was obtained from a study of Ad26.COV2.S vaccination and SARS-CoV-2 variants. Study results and limitations: Vaccinees displayed broader spike-specific TCR repertoires than placebo recipients.

Using immunoSEQ multiplex PCR, the repertoire was profiled, and TCRdb retains in-frame clones only, with some absent. In the table there are under 300,000 clones, roughly 87% of which are singletons. A single count supports this clone. Its target is unknown. Treatment here: roughly 18 received Ad26.COV2.S at low or high dose, single or two shots; five or six received placebo; per-sample allocation not given. Each sample was drawn 63 days after the first injection (of vaccine or placebo). This CDR3 spans 14 amino acids. Trimming removed 1 base from V and 1 base from J, with 7 bases in between. CDR1 is KGHSH, CDR2 LQKENI, per germline.

This specimen consisted of peripheral blood, obtained in a trial of Ad26.COV2.S vaccine versus placebo. This rearrangement joins TRBV18 to TRBJ2-5; no clear D. This clonotype was obtained from a person aged 18 to 59 who received the Ad26.COV2.S COVID-19 vaccine or a placebo. CDR3 in DNA: TGTGCCAGCTCACCACGCACAATCCAAGAGACCCAGTACTTC. Protein product: CASSPRTIQETQYF.